The rows below give T cell receptor beta chains drawn from one sample of a study of T cells in Graves' hyperthyroidism and ophthalmopathy. TCRdb reprocessed the multiplex PCR reads with MiXCR, giving one entry per CDR3 protein. The table records hundreds of thousands of distinct CDR3 sequences, less than 25% of them present only once. Sequenced material: blood. These TCRs come from a man aged 25-40 years with Graves' ophthalmopathy. The CDR3 runs from the conserved cysteine through the conserved F or W. A D gene is named only where the DNA matches it firmly. Size is stated for part of the rows, as once, few or many counts, or as a class when the clone is expanded.

j_call	v_call	d_call	clone_size	cdr3_nt	cdr3_aa
TRBJ2-7	TRBV29-1	TRBD2	-	TGCAGCGTTTCCGGACTAGCGGGAGAACCCTACGAGCAGTACTTC	CSVSGLAGEPYEQYF
TRBJ1-3	TRBV4-1	-	-	TGCGCCAGCAGCCAAGATCCCGCAGGGACTGGAAACACCATATATTTT	CASSQDPAGTGNTIYF
TRBJ2-3	TRBV11-2	-	-	TGTGCCAGCAGCTTAGACCTGCTCCCAGATACGCAGTATTTT	CASSLDLLPDTQYF
TRBJ2-4	TRBV30	TRBD1	few	TGTGCCTGTAGGACAGGGGGACAAAACATTCAGTACTTC	CACRTGGQNIQYF
TRBJ2-1	TRBV6-1	TRBD2	-	TGTGCCAGCAGCGACTACTCTAGCGGAAATGAGCAGTTCTTC	CASSDYSSGNEQFF
TRBJ2-3	TRBV6-2/TRBV6-3	-	many	TGTGCCAGCACCGGGACTCGAAACACAGATACGCAGTATTTT	CASTGTRNTDTQYF
TRBJ2-1	TRBV4-1	-	few	TGCGCCAGCAGCCAAGATCGGTGGGGCAGGGAGGATGAGCAGTTCTTC	CASSQDRWGREDEQFF
TRBJ2-7	TRBV20-1	-	many	TGCAGTGCTAGCGACCAGCGGATTATTTACGAGCAGTACTTC	CSASDQRIIYEQYF
TRBJ2-7	TRBV20-1	TRBD1	-	TGCAGTGCCTCGGACAGGATTCACTACGAGCAGTACTTC	CSASDRIHYEQYF
TRBJ2-7	TRBV5-1	-	few	TGCGCCAGCAGCTTGGGCCCAACTAGTACAGGGAACTACGAGCAGTACTTC	CASSLGPTSTGNYEQYF
TRBJ2-7	TRBV30	-	many	TGTGCCTGGGCTCTCGAAACAGGACAGTACGAGCAGTACTTC	CAWALETGQYEQYF
TRBJ2-6	TRBV5-4	TRBD1	-	TGTGCCAGCAGCGTTGACAGGGTTGGGGCCAACGTCCTGACTTTC	CASSVDRVGANVLTF
TRBJ2-2	TRBV5-1	-	few	TGCGCCAGCAGCTTGGCAGGGTCCGGAACCGGGGAGCTGTTTTTT	CASSLAGSGTGELFF
TRBJ2-7	TRBV10-2	-	-	TGCGCCAGCAGTTCCAACCCCACGGCGTTCTACGAGCAGTACTTC	CASSSNPTAFYEQYF
TRBJ2-3	TRBV5-1	TRBD2	-	TGCGCCAGCAGCCCGGGACTAGCGGGAGGGCCTTCAGATACGCAGTATTTT	CASSPGLAGGPSDTQYF
TRBJ2-7	TRBV28	-	-	TGTGCCAGCAGTTTGTCCACGGGAATCGCCCACGAGCAGTACTTC	CASSLSTGIAHEQYF
TRBJ2-1	TRBV19	-	-	TGTGCCAGTACCCTCCGGGTTACTAGGACCTACAATGAGCAGTTCTTC	CASTLRVTRTYNEQFF
TRBJ2-1	TRBV4-1	TRBD2	few	TGCGCCAGCAGCCCGAATAGACTAGCGGGGATTTACAATGAGCAGTTCTTC	CASSPNRLAGIYNEQFF
TRBJ2-1	TRBV6-1	TRBD1	-	TGTGCCAGCAGTGAAGCGGGCGGGACAGGATTGTTCTTC	CASSEAGGTGLFF
TRBJ2-1	TRBV20-1	TRBD2	many	TGCAGTGCTAGGCAGGTAGCGGGGTCGGACTTGGGGCAGTTCTTC	CSARQVAGSDLGQFF
TRBJ2-5	TRBV12-3/TRBV12-4	TRBD2	-	TGTGCCAGCAGTTCCCTCTTGCTAGCGGGAGAACAAGAGACCCAGTACTTC	CASSSLLLAGEQETQYF
TRBJ2-7	TRBV11-2	TRBD1	many	TGTGCCAGCAGCTTAGATTGGGCGGCCGGGACAGGTTCCTACGAGCAGTACTTC	CASSLDWAAGTGSYEQYF
TRBJ2-2	TRBV20-1	TRBD1	-	TGCAGTGCCAGCGACAGGGGACCCGCGAACACCGGGGAGCTGTTTTTT	CSASDRGPANTGELFF
TRBJ1-6	TRBV11-2	-	many	TGTGCCAGCAGCTTAGACCGGGATTCACCCCTCCACTTT	CASSLDRDSPLHF
TRBJ2-2	TRBV6-1	-	many	TGTGCCAGCAGTTTCGGAGGGGGGGAGCTGTTTTTT	CASSFGGGELFF
TRBJ2-4	TRBV20-1	TRBD2	few	TGCAGTGCTGAGTGGAGGGTTAGCGGGGGAGTTCAGTACTTC	CSAEWRVSGGVQYF
TRBJ2-2	TRBV12-3/TRBV12-4	-	many	TGTGCCAGCAGTTTAGGCCTAGAAAACACCGGGGAGCTGTTTTTT	CASSLGLENTGELFF
TRBJ2-3	TRBV20-1	TRBD1	-	TGCACTGCTAGAGATCTCGACAGGGGAACAGATACGCAGTATTTT	CTARDLDRGTDTQYF
TRBJ2-1	TRBV4-2	-	few	TGTGCCAGCAGCCAAGAGGCCTTCTCCTACAATGAGCAGTTCTTC	CASSQEAFSYNEQFF
TRBJ2-7	TRBV5-1	TRBD1	many	TGCGCCAGCAGCCGTGACAGGGGAGATTACGAGCAGTACTTC	CASSRDRGDYEQYF
TRBJ2-1	TRBV4-2	-	few	TGTGCCAGCAGCCAAGAAATCTACACTACCCTCTCCTACAATGAGCAGTTCTTC	CASSQEIYTTLSYNEQFF
TRBJ1-1	TRBV7-4	TRBD1	few	TGTGCCAGCAGCTCCCCCCAGACAGGGTTGGACACTGAAGCTTTCTTT	CASSSPQTGLDTEAFF
TRBJ1-1	TRBV20-1	TRBD1	few	TGCAGTGCTCCTCGGACAGGGGTCACTGAAGCTTTCTTT	CSAPRTGVTEAFF
TRBJ1-6	TRBV6-2/TRBV6-3	-	-	TGTGCCAGCAGTTACAAGGGAAATTCACCCCTCCACTTT	CASSYKGNSPLHF
TRBJ1-2	TRBV29-1	-	many	TGCAGCGCCGGTGGGGCACTCTATGGCTACACCTTC	CSAGGALYGYTF
TRBJ2-1	TRBV7-8	-	many	TGTGCCAGCAGCGCAAACTCCAGGAAGATGGGGTACAATGAGCAGTTCTTC	CASSANSRKMGYNEQFF
TRBJ2-7	TRBV18	TRBD2	few	TGTGCCAGCTCACCAGGGACTAGCGGTAACTCCTACGAGCAGTACTTC	CASSPGTSGNSYEQYF
TRBJ2-3	TRBV29-1	-	-	TGCAGCGTGGTATTCCAGGGAGGAGGCACAGATACGCAGTATTTT	CSVVFQGGGTDTQYF
TRBJ2-3	TRBV5-5	-	-	TGTGCCAGCAGCTTGATGCAGGGGGGGAAGACAGATACGCAGTATTTT	CASSLMQGGKTDTQYF
TRBJ1-1	TRBV5-1	-	many	TGCGCCAGCAGCCAGACCGGACCCCCATCCACTGAAGCTTTCTTT	CASSQTGPPSTEAFF
TRBJ2-1	TRBV6-2/TRBV6-3	-	once	TGTGCGACCGGACCCTCTAGAATTGAGCAGTTCTTC	CATGPSRIEQFF
TRBJ2-3	TRBV6-2/TRBV6-3	TRBD1	-	TGTGCCAGCAGTTTAACAGGGGGCGGGGTGACAGATACGCAGTATTTT	CASSLTGGGVTDTQYF
TRBJ2-7	TRBV20-1	-	-	TGCAGTGCTAGAGCACCACCCGTGGAGGCGAGCTCCTACGAGCAGTACTTC	CSARAPPVEASSYEQYF
TRBJ2-2	TRBV5-6	-	few	TGTGCCAGCAGCTTGTGGAGGTACAGCACCGGGGAGCTGTTTTTT	CASSLWRYSTGELFF
TRBJ1-6	TRBV5-6	TRBD1	-	TGTGCCAGCAGCTTCGGGACAGGGAAATCACCCCTCCACTTT	CASSFGTGKSPLHF
TRBJ2-3	TRBV12-3/TRBV12-4	TRBD2	many	TGTGCCAGCGTGTTAGGACTAGGTACGCAGTATTTT	CASVLGLGTQYF
TRBJ2-7	TRBV20-1	TRBD2	few	TGCAGTGCCAGCTCTCCTCGGGAGGGCCAGAGACCCTACGAGCAGTACTTC	CSASSPREGQRPYEQYF
TRBJ2-5	TRBV20-1	TRBD2	-	TGCGGTGCTAGAGCTGGGCTAGCGGGAGCTAACCAAGAGACCCAGTACTTC	CGARAGLAGANQETQYF